Described below is a single T cell receptor (beta chain) sequence and its context. The antigen remains unidentified. Before thyroid surgery, none of the patients had received any treatment. The CDR3 sequence is 14 residues long. The trim removed 4 bases at V and 6 bases at J, leaving 5 bases unmatched. Germline-derived CDR1 and CDR2 are GTSNPN and SVGIG (reference sequence). TCRdb re-clonotyped the PCR reads through MiXCR. The table shows some 21,000 clones, with roughly 30% occurring only once. This sample was taken from a study of metastatic and nonmetastatic thyroid tumors. At the level of the study: From malignant and benign thyroid patients, repertoires in blood and in tumor or nodule tissue were compared. Broader study findings: TCR beta diversity was reportedly significantly higher in malignant thyroid tumors than benign nodules, in blood and tumor.

The sample was tumor tissue. V is TRBV30 and J is TRBJ2-3, with 12 bases lining up with TRBD2. The TCR originated in a male donor with papillary thyroid cancer or a benign thyroid nodule (not recorded which). Some clones in this sample may be carry-over from other donors' samples. The chain's CDR3 is CAWIPSGGDDTQYF. CDR3 nucleotides: TGTGCCTGGATCCCTAGCGGGGGGGACGATACGCAGTATTTT.